This TCR beta chain was captured in a study of T cells after yellow fever vaccination. Conversion of TCR transcripts into cDNA relied on 5'RACE template switching, which added a universal primer site and UMIs. TCRdb processed the 5' RACE reads anew with MiXCR; each CDR3 protein has one entry. The sample shows some 260,000 distinct CDR3 sequences, 5.2% of them seen only once. This clonotype was observed at least ten times. The CDR3 has 13 amino acids. V was clipped by 7 bases and J by 8 bases; unmatched bases: 9. The material was CD4+ T cells sorted from PBMCs, obtained on the day of the yellow fever booster vaccination. The chain carries TRBV12-3 or TRBV12-4 and TRBJ1-2; 8 bases match TRBD1. This TCR was recovered from a man aged 18 to 30 who received the YFV17D yellow fever vaccine. CDR3 coding DNA: TGTGCCAGCAATTCCGGACAGGGACGCGGCTACACCTTC. This encodes CASNSGQGRGYTF.